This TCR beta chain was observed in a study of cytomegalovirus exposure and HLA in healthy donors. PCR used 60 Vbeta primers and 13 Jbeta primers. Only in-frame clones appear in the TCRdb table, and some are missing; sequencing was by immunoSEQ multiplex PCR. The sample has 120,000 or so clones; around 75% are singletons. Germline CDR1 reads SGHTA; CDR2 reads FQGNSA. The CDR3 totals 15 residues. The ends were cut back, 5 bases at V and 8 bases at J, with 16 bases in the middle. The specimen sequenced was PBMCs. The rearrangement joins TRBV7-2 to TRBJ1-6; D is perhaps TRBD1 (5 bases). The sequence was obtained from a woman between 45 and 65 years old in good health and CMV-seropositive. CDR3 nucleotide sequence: TGTGCCAGCAGCCACCTGGGGGGGATGGATTCACCCCTCCACTTT. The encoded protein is CASSHLGGMDSPLHF.